The rows below give T cell receptor beta chains drawn from one sample of a study of shared clonotypes between healthy human individuals. The table came from immunoSEQ multiplex PCR; TCRdb's copy has only in-frame clones and leaves some out. The table records approximately 2,000,000 clones, roughly 93% of them present only once. Sequenced input: naive CD8+ T cells from PBMCs. The receptor set was obtained from a man between 18 and 35 years old in good health. Some clones in this sample may be carry-over from other donors' samples. Both conserved end residues are part of each CDR3. D genes are given only for firm matches. Part of the rows lack a size; the others show once, few, many or a class for expanded clones.

v_gene: TRBV6-5
d_gene: NA
j_gene: TRBJ2-7
abundance: once
CDR3aa: CASSYSVAGNYEQYF
CDR3nt: TGTGCCAGCAGTTACTCAGTGGCAGGGAACTACGAGCAGTACTTC

v_gene: TRBV27
d_gene: TRBD2
j_gene: TRBJ2-5
abundance: once
CDR3aa: CASSSRLAGGLETQYF
CDR3nt: TGTGCCAGCAGTTCCAGACTAGCGGGAGGTTTGGAGACCCAGTACTTC

v_gene: TRBV5-1
d_gene: TRBD1
j_gene: TRBJ1-2
abundance: NA
CDR3aa: CASSPGTGGSSDGYTF
CDR3nt: TGCGCCAGCAGCCCGGGGACAGGGGGAAGCTCGGATGGCTACACCTTC

v_gene: TRBV28
d_gene: NA
j_gene: TRBJ2-3
abundance: NA
CDR3aa: CASSHRVGSTDTQYF
CDR3nt: TGTGCCAGCAGCCACAGGGTGGGCAGCACAGATACGCAGTATTTT

v_gene: TRBV7-6
d_gene: NA
j_gene: TRBJ2-1
abundance: NA
CDR3aa: CASSPLAYSSYNEQFF
CDR3nt: TGTGCCAGCAGCCCCCTAGCCTATAGCTCCTACAATGAGCAGTTCTTC

v_gene: TRBV30
d_gene: NA
j_gene: TRBJ2-7
abundance: once
CDR3aa: CAWAGGSYEQYF
CDR3nt: TGTGCCTGGGCAGGGGGGTCCTACGAGCAGTACTTC

v_gene: TRBV29-1
d_gene: NA
j_gene: TRBJ2-5
abundance: NA
CDR3aa: CSVVDGARQETQYF
CDR3nt: TGCAGCGTTGTTGATGGCGCCCGCCAAGAGACCCAGTACTTC

v_gene: TRBV6-5
d_gene: TRBD2
j_gene: TRBJ2-3
abundance: NA
CDR3aa: CASSNWGGVIDTQYF
CDR3nt: TGTGCCAGCAGTAATTGGGGAGGGGTCATAGATACGCAGTATTTT

v_gene: TRBV27
d_gene: NA
j_gene: TRBJ1-1
abundance: NA
CDR3aa: CASSPSTSSWGPFF
CDR3nt: TGTGCCAGCAGTCCTTCGACATCATCCTGGGGTCCTTTCTTT

v_gene: TRBV14
d_gene: TRBD1
j_gene: TRBJ2-3
abundance: NA
CDR3aa: CASSQHTGARNQYF
CDR3nt: TGTGCCAGCAGCCAGCATACAGGGGCCAGAAACCAGTATTTT

v_gene: TRBV28
d_gene: TRBD1
j_gene: TRBJ1-5
abundance: NA
CDR3aa: CASKTGTDNQPQHF
CDR3nt: TGTGCCAGCAAAACCGGGACAGATAATCAGCCCCAGCATTTT

v_gene: TRBV7-9
d_gene: NA
j_gene: TRBJ2-5
abundance: NA
CDR3aa: CASSPGSATQETQYF
CDR3nt: TGTGCCAGCAGCCCCGGGTCAGCGACCCAAGAGACCCAGTACTTC

v_gene: TRBV9
d_gene: NA
j_gene: TRBJ2-6
abundance: NA
CDR3aa: CASSEPLGAGANVLTF
CDR3nt: TGTGCCAGCAGCGAGCCGCTGGGGGCTGGGGCCAACGTCCTGACTTTC

v_gene: TRBV28
d_gene: NA
j_gene: TRBJ2-7
abundance: NA
CDR3aa: CASSFAISSYEQYF
CDR3nt: TGTGCCAGCAGTTTTGCAATAAGCTCCTACGAGCAGTACTTC

v_gene: TRBV28
d_gene: NA
j_gene: TRBJ2-7
abundance: NA
CDR3aa: CASSATGSTYEQYF
CDR3nt: TGTGCCAGCAGCGCCACCGGGTCCACCTACGAGCAGTACTTC

v_gene: TRBV7-6
d_gene: NA
j_gene: TRBJ2-7
abundance: NA
CDR3aa: CASSPGDPYEQYF
CDR3nt: TGTGCCAGCAGTCCGGGAGATCCCTACGAGCAGTACTTC